This section outlines one TCR beta chain sequence together with its context. The antigen is undetermined. The data were obtained in a study of monozygotic twins with inflammatory bowel disease. General study findings and limits: Sharing of clonotypes with others was lower in IBD patients than in healthy twins, and this was especially so with disease activity.

Eight separate reactions per sample served to make cDNA. From the 5' RACE reads, TCRdb lists one entry per CDR3 protein and no DNA. Its table records approximately 200,000 distinct CDR3 sequences. Per germline, CDR1 LNHDA and CDR2 SQIVND (reference sequence). The CDR3 spans 14 residues. The sample was blood. This rearrangement joins TRBV19 to TRBJ2-7; there is no DNA to check the TCRdb D call of TRBD2. This TCR was sampled from a human donor with ulcerative colitis or Crohn's disease, or a healthy co-twin of an affected twin (not recorded which). The CDR3 is CASSRLAGTYEQYF.